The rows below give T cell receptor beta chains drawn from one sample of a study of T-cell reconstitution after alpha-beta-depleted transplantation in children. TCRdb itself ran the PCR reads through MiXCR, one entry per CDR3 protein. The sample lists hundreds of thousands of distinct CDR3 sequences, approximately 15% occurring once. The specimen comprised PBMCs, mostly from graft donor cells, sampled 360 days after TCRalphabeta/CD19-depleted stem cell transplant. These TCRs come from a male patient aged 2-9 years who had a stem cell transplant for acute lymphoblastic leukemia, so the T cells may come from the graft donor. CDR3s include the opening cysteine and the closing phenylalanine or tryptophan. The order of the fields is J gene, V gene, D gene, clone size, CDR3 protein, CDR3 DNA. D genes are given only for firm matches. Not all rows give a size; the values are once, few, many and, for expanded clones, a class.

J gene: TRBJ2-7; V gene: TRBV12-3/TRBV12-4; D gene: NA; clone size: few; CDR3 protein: CASSLRDGLAYEQYF; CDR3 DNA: TGTGCCAGCAGTTTAAGGGACGGGCTTGCCTACGAGCAGTACTTC
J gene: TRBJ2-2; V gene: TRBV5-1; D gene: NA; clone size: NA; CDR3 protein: CASSLARPKLGTGELFF; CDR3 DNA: TGCGCCAGCAGCTTAGCCCGACCTAAACTCGGCACCGGGGAGCTGTTTTTT
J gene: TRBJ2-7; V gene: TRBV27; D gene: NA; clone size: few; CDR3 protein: CASSFQSGPYEQYF; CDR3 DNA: TGTGCCAGCAGTTTTCAATCGGGGCCCTACGAGCAGTACTTC
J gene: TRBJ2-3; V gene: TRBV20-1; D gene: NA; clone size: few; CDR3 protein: CSASTGGTDTQYF; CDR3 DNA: TGCAGTGCTAGTACGGGGGGCACAGATACGCAGTATTTT
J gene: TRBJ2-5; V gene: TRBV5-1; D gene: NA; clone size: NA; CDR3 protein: CASSSPGRETQYF; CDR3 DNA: TGCGCCAGCAGCTCTCCGGGGAGAGAGACCCAGTACTTC
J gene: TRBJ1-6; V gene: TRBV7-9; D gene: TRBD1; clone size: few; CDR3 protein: CASSTTGGGNSPLHF; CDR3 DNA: TGTGCCAGCAGCACGACAGGGGGGGGTAATTCACCCCTCCACTTT
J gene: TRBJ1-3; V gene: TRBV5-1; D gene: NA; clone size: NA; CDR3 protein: CASSADSSGNTIYF; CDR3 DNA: TGCGCCAGCAGCGCCGACAGCTCTGGAAACACCATATATTTT
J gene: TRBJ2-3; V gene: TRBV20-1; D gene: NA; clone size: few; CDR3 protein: CSAREGLFGTHGADTQYF; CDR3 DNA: TGCAGTGCTAGAGAAGGGCTTTTCGGGACTCACGGGGCAGATACGCAGTATTTT
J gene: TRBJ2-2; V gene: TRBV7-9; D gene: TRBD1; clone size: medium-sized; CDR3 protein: CASSQNTGETGELFF; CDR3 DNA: TGTGCCAGCAGCCAAAATACAGGGGAAACCGGGGAGCTGTTTTTT
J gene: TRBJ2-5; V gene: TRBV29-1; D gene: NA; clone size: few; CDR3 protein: CSVGSGPRTQYF; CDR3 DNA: TGCAGCGTTGGGTCTGGCCCACGGACCCAGTACTTC
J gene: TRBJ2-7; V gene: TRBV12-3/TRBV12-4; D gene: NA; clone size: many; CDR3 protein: CASSLLGYEQYF; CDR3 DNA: TGTGCCAGCAGTTTATTGGGTTACGAGCAGTACTTC
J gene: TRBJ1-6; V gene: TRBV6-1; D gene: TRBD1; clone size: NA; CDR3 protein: CASRSQGDSPLHF; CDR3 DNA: TGTGCCAGCAGATCCCAGGGGGATTCACCCCTCCACTTT
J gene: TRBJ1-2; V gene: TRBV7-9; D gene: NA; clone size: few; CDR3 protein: CASSLVERHGGAGGYTF; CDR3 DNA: TGTGCCAGCAGCTTAGTAGAGCGACATGGAGGGGCAGGGGGCTACACCTTC
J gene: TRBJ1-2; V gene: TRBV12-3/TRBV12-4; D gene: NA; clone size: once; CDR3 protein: CASSLTDTRGGYTF; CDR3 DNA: TGTGCCAGCAGTTTAACGGACACCCGGGGTGGCTACACCTTC
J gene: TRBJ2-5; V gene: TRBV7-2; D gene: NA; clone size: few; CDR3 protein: CASSLATPRETQYF; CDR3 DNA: TGTGCCAGCAGCTTAGCCACCCCCCGGGAGACCCAGTACTTC
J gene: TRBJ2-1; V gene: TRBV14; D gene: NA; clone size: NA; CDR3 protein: CASSQVYNEQFF; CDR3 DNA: TGTGCCAGCAGCCAAGTTTACAATGAGCAGTTCTTC
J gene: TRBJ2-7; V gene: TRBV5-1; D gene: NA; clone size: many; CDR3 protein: CASSLDGIGYEQYF; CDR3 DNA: TGCGCCAGCAGCTTGGATGGAATCGGCTACGAGCAGTACTTC
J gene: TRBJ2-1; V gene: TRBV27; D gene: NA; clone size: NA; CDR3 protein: CASSLVALGTGMQFF; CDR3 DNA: TGTGCCAGCAGTTTAGTTGCCCTTGGAACGGGGATGCAGTTCTTC
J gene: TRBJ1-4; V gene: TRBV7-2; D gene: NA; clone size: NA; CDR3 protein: CASSRGNEKLFF; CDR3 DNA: TGTGCCAGCAGCAGGGGTAATGAAAAACTGTTTTTT
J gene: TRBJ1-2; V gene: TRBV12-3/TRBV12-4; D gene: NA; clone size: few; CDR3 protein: CASSLSGFSYGYTF; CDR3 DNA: TGTGCCAGCAGTTTAAGCGGGTTCAGCTATGGCTACACCTTC
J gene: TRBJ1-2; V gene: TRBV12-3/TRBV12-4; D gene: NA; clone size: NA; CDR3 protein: CASSLEWTPINYGYTF; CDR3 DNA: TGTGCCAGCAGTTTAGAATGGACTCCTATTAACTATGGCTACACCTTC
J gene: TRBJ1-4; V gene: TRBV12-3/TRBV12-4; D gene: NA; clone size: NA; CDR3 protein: CASSLRQPGVYEKLFF; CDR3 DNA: TGTGCCAGCAGTTTAAGGCAGCCGGGCGTTTATGAAAAACTGTTTTTT
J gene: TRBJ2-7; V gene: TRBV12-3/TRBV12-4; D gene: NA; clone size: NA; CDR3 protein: CASSARGLLYEQYF; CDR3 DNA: TGTGCCAGCAGCGCTAGGGGCTTACTGTACGAGCAGTACTTC
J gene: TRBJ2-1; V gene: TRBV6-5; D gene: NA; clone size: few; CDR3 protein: CASSSGNNEQFF; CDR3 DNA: TGTGCCAGCAGTAGCGGCAACAATGAGCAGTTCTTC
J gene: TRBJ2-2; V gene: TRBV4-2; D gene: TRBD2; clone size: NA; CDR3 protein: CASSQDRTSGGPSNTGELFF; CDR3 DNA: TGTGCCAGCAGCCAAGATCGCACTAGCGGGGGGCCCAGTAACACCGGGGAGCTGTTTTTT
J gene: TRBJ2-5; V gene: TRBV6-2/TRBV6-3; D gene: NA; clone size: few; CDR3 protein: CASSFWTDPSKTQYF; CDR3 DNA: TGTGCCAGCAGTTTCTGGACAGACCCAAGCAAGACCCAGTACTTC
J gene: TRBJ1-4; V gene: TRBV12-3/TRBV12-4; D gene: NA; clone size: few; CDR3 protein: CASSLGGGTNEKLFF; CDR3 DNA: TGTGCCAGCAGTTTAGGCGGGGGGACTAATGAAAAACTGTTTTTT
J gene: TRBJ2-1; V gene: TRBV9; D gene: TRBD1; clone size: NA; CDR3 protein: CASSGRTGGWDEQFF; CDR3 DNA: TGTGCCAGCAGCGGAAGGACAGGGGGTTGGGATGAGCAGTTCTTC
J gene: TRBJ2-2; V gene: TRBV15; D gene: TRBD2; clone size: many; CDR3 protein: CATSRDIAGANTGELFF; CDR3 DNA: TGTGCCACCAGCAGAGATATTGCGGGGGCGAACACCGGGGAGCTGTTTTTT
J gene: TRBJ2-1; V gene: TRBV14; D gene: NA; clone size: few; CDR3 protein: CASSHRLGVYNEQFF; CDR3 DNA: TGTGCCAGCAGCCACCGACTGGGGGTCTACAATGAGCAGTTCTTC
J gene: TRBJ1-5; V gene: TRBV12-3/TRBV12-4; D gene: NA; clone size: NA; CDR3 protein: CASSLQGGNQPQHF; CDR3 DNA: TGTGCCAGCAGTCTACAGGGAGGGAATCAGCCCCAGCATTTT
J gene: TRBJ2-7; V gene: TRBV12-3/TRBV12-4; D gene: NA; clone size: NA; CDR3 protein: CASSLQDTYEQYF; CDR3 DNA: TGTGCCAGCAGTTTACAGGACACCTACGAGCAGTACTTC
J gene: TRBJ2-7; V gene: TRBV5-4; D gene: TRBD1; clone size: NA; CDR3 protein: CASSLMPGQGAGEQYF; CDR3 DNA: TGTGCCAGCAGCTTAATGCCGGGACAGGGGGCGGGTGAGCAGTACTTC
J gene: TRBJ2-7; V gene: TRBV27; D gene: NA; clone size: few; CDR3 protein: CATYQGRTPTYEQYF; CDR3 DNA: TGTGCCACCTACCAAGGCAGGACACCCACCTACGAGCAGTACTTC
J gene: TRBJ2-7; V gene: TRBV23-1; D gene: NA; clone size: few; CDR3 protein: CASTIRVHEQYF; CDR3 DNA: TGCGCCAGCACAATACGGGTCCACGAGCAGTACTTC
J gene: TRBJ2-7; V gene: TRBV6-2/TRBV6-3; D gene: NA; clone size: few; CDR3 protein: CASSQGPYEQYF; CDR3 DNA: TGTGCCAGCAGTCAAGGACCCTACGAGCAGTACTTC
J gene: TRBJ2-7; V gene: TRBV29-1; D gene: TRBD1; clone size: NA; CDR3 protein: CSVETGGNYEQYF; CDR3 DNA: TGCAGCGTTGAAACAGGGGGCAACTACGAGCAGTACTTC
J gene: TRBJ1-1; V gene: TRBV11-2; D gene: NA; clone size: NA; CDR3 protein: CASSLEGRLPNTEAFF; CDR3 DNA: TGTGCCAGCAGCTTAGAAGGGCGACTACCGAACACTGAAGCTTTCTTT
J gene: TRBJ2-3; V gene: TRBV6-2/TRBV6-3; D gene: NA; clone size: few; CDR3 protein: CASSYVGQFTDTQYF; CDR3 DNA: TGTGCCAGCAGTTATGTAGGGCAGTTCACAGATACGCAGTATTTT
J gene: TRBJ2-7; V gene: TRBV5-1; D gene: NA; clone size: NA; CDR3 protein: CASSLGGKVDEQYF; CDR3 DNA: TGCGCCAGCAGCTTGGGGGGGAAGGTAGACGAGCAGTACTTC
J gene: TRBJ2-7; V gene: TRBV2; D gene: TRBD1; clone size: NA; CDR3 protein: CASTHPGQLTNQSSYEQYF; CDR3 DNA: TGTGCCAGCACCCACCCGGGACAGCTCACTAACCAGAGCTCCTACGAGCAGTACTTC
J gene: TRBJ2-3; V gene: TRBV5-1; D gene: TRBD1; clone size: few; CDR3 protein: CASSAGQGQHTDTQYF; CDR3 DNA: TGCGCCAGCAGCGCGGGACAGGGGCAACACACAGATACGCAGTATTTT
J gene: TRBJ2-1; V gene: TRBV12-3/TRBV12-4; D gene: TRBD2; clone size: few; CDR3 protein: CASRPSGGEQFF; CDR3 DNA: TGTGCCAGCAGGCCTAGCGGGGGGGAGCAGTTCTTC
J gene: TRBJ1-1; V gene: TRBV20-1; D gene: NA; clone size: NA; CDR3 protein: CSARASGRVNTEAFF; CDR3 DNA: TGCAGTGCTAGGGCCTCGGGCAGGGTGAACACTGAAGCTTTCTTT
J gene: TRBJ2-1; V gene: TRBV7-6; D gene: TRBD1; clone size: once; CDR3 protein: CASSLSTGGDEQFF; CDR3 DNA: TGTGCCAGCAGCTTATCCACAGGGGGCGATGAGCAGTTCTTC
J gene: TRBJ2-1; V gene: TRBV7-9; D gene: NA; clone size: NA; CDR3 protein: CASSSSPAYNEQFF; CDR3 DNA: TGTGCCAGCAGCTCCTCCCCGGCCTACAATGAGCAGTTCTTC
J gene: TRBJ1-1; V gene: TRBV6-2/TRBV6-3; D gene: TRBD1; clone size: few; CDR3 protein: CASRGDSQGWAFF; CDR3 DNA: TGTGCCAGCAGAGGGGACAGCCAAGGGTGGGCTTTCTTT
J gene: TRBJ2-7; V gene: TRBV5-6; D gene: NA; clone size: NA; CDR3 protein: CASSGGGHLREQYF; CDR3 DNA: TGTGCCAGCAGCGGGGGGGGGCACCTACGCGAGCAGTACTTC
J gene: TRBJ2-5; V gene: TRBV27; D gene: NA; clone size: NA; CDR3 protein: CASSSLLQETQYF; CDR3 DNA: TGTGCCAGCAGTTCCCTTCTTCAAGAGACCCAGTACTTC
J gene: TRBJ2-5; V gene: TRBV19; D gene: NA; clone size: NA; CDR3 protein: CASSILAGQSQETQYF; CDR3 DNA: TGTGCCAGTAGTATCTTGGCTGGACAGAGCCAAGAGACCCAGTACTTC
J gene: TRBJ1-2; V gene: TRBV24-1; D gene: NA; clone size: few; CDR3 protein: CEPRGDGYTF; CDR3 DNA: TGTGAACCTCGGGGTGATGGCTACACCTTC
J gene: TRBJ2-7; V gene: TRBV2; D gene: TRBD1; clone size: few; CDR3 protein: CASSGGTGGYEQYF; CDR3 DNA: TGTGCCAGCAGTGGTGGGACAGGAGGGTACGAGCAGTACTTC
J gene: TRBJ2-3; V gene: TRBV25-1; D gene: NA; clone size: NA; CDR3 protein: CASSPKDTQYF; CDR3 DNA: TGTGCCAGCAGCCCTAAGGATACGCAGTATTTT
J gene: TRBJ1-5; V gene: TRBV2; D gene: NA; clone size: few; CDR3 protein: CASSVGEWGNQPQHF; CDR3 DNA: TGTGCCAGCAGTGTCGGGGAATGGGGCAATCAGCCCCAGCATTTT
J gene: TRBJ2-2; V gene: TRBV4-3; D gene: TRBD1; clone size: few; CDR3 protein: CASSQHGQGFTGELFF; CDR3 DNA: TGCGCCAGCAGCCAACATGGACAGGGTTTCACCGGGGAGCTGTTTTTT
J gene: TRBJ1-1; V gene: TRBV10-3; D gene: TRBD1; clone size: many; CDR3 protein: CAISGGQGDMNTEAFF; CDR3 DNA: TGTGCCATCAGTGGGGGACAGGGAGATATGAACACTGAAGCTTTCTTT
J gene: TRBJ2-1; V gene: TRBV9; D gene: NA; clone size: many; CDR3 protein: CASSGGGSLRNEQFF; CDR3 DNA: TGTGCCAGCTCTGGGGGTGGGTCGCTTCGGAATGAGCAGTTCTTC
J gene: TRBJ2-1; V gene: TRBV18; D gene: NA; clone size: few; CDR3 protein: CASSSREDNEQFF; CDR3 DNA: TGTGCCAGCTCGTCGCGGGAAGACAATGAGCAGTTCTTC
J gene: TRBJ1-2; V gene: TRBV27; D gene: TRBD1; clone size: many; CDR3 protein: CASSPTGGYGYTF; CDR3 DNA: TGTGCCAGCAGTCCCACAGGGGGCTATGGCTACACCTTC
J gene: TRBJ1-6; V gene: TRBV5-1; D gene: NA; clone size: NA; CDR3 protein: CASSFEAGNSPLHF; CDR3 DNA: TGCGCCAGCAGCTTTGAGGCGGGTAATTCACCCCTCCACTTT